This paragraph reports one T cell receptor (beta chain). The germline V gene encodes CDR1 KGHSH and CDR2 LQKENI. This CDR3 region has 17 residues. Deletions cut 1 base from V and 4 bases from J, with 17 bases between. Assay: immunoSEQ multiplex PCR; the TCRdb copy retains only in-frame clones and omits some. The profile shows 9,900 or so clones, under 80% of them singletons. The source of the sample is a study of follicular helper T cells after annual influenza vaccination. For the study at large: Sampling occurred days 0, 7 and 28 after each influenza vaccination. Across the 2013-2014, 2014-2015 and 2015-2016 vaccination seasons, some subjects were resampled.

The receptor was derived from an adult who received the influenza vaccine. Here the sequenced sample was CXCR5- memory CD4+ T cells sorted from blood, taken 6 weeks after influenza vaccination. V gene TRBV18 combines with J gene TRBJ2-1, with a tentative D call TRBD2 (5 bases). The CDR3 loop reads CASSPLGSSDIYNEQFF. The CDR3 DNA reads TGTGCCAGCTCACCACTGGGGAGCTCCGATATTTACAATGAGCAGTTCTTC.